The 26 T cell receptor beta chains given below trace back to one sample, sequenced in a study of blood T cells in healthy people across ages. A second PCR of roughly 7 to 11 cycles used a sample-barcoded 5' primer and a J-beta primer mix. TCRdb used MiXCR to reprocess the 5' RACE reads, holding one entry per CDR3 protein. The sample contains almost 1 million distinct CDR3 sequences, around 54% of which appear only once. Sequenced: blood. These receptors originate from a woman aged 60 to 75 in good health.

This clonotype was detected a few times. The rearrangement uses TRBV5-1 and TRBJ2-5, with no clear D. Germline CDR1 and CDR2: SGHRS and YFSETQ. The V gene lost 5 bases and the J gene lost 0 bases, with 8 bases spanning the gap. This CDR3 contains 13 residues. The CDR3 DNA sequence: TGCGCCAGCAGTGAACAGAACCAAGAGACCCAGTACTTC. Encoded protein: CASSEQNQETQYF.

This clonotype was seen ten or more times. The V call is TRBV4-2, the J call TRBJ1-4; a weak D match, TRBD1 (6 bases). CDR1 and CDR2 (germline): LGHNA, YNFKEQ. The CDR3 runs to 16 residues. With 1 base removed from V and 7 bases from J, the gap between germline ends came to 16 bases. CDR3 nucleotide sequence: TGTGCCAGCAGCCAAGGGACCGGGACAATTGGTGAAAAACTGTTTTTT. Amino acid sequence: CASSQGTGTIGEKLFF.

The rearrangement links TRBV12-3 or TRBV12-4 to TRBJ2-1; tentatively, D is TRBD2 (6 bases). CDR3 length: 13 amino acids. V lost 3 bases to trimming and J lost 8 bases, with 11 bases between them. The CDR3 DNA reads TGTGCCAGCAGTTTGGCAGGGACTGATGAGCAGTTCTTC. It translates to CASSLAGTDEQFF.

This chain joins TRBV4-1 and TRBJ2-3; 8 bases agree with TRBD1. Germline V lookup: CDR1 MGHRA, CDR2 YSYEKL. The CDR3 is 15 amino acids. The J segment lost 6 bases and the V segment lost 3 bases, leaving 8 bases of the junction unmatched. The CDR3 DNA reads TGCGCCAGCAGCCATCCAGGGGGCGTTTCTGATACGCAGTATTTT. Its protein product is CASSHPGGVSDTQYF.

CDR3 loop: CATQRTGHYSNQPQHF. The CDR3 DNA follows: TGTGCCACCCAACGGACGGGCCATTATAGCAATCAGCCCCAGCATTTT. The rearrangement uses TRBV21-1 and TRBJ1-5. TRBV21-1 is a pseudogene. There are 16 residues in the CDR3.

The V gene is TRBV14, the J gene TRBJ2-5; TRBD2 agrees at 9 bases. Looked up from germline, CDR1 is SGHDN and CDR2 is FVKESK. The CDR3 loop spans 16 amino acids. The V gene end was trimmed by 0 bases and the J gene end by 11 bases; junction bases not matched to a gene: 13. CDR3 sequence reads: CASSQDRGAGGREQYF. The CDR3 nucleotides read TGTGCCAGCAGCCAAGATCGTGGAGCGGGAGGAAGGGAGCAGTACTTC.

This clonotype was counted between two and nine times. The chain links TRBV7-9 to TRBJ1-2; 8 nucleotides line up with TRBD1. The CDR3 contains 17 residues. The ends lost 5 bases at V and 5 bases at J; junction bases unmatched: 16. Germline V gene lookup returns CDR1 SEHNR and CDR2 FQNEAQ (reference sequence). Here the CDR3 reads CASSIGSTGTGQYGYTF. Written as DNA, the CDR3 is TGTGCCAGCAGCATAGGATCTACGGGGACAGGTCAATATGGCTACACCTTC. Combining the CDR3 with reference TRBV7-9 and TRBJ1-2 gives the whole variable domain DTGVSQNPRHKITKRGQNVTFRCDPISEHNRLYWYRQTLGQGPEFLTYFQNEAQLEKSRLLSDRFSAERPKGSFSTLEIQRTEQGDSAMYLCASSIGSTGTGQYGYTFGSGTRLTVV.

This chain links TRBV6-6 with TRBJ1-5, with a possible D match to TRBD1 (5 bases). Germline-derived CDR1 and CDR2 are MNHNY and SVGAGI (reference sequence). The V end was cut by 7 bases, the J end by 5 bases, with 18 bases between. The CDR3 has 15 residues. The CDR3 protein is CASTDPGRSDQPQHF. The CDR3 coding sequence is TGTGCCAGCACCGATCCGGGGCGGAGCGATCAGCCCCAGCATTTT.

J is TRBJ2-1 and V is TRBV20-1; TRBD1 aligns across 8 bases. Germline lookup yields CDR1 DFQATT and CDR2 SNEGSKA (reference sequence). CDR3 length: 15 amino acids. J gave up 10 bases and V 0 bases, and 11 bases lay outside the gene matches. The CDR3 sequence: CSARETSRGRREQFF. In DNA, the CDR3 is TGCAGTGCTAGAGAGACTTCCAGGGGGCGCAGGGAGCAGTTCTTC.

CDR3 nucleotides: TGCGCCAGCAGTCCCGGCGCAGAGGGAGAGACCCAGTACTTC. This encodes CASSPGAEGETQYF. J is TRBJ2-5 and V is TRBV5-1, with a possible D match to TRBD2 (5 bases). This CDR3 has 14 amino acids. V gave up 5 bases and J gave up 4 bases, with 15 bases separating them. CDR1 is SGHRS and CDR2 is YFSETQ in the germline V gene.

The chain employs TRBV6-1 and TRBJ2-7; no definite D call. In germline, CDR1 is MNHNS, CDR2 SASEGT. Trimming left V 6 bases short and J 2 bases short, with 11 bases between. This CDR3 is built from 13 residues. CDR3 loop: CASSGYRPYEQYF. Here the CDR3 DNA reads TGTGCCAGCAGCGGGTATCGTCCCTACGAGCAGTACTTC.

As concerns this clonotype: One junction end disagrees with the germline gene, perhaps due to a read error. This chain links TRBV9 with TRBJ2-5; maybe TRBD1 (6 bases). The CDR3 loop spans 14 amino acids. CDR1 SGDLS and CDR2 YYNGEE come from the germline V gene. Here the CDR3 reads CACSVVGAGETQYF. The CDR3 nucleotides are TGTGCCTGCAGCGTAGTGGGGGCCGGAGAGACCCAGTACTTC.

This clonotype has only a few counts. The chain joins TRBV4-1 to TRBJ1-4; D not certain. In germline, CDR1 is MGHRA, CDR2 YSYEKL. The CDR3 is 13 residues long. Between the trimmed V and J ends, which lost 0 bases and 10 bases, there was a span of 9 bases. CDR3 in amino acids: CASSQEAGPKLFF. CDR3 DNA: TGCGCCAGCAGCCAAGAGGCGGGCCCAAAACTGTTTTTT.

The CDR3 region is CASRRQGLTLHF. CDR3 coding DNA: TGTGCCAGCAGACGACAGGGGCTTACTCTCCACTTT. The chain couples TRBV2 to TRBJ1-6, with 8 bases aligning to TRBD1. V gave up 6 bases and J gave up 16 bases; unmatched junction bases: 8. CDR1 and CDR2 from the germline V gene are SNHLY and FYNNEI. This CDR3 has 12 residues.

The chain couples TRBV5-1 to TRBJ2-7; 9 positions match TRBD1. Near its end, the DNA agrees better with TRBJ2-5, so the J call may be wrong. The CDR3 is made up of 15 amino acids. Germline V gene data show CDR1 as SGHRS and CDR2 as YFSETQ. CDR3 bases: TGCGCCAGCAGCCGTAACAGGGGGCGCGGGGAGACCCAGTACTTC. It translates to CASSRNRGRGETQYF.

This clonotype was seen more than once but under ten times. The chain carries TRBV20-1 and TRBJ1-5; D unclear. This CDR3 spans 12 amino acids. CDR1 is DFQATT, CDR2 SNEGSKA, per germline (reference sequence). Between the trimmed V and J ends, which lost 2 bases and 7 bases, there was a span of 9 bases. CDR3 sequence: CSARKGFQPQHF. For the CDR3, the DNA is TGCAGTGCTAGAAAGGGTTTCCAGCCCCAGCATTTT.

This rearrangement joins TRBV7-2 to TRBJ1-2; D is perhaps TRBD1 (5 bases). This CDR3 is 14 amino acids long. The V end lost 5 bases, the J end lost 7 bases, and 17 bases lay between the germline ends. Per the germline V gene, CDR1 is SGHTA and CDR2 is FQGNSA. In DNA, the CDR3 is TGTGCCAGCAGCCCCGGGGCAGTTGGGGGTGGCTACACCTTC. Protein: CASSPGAVGGGYTF.

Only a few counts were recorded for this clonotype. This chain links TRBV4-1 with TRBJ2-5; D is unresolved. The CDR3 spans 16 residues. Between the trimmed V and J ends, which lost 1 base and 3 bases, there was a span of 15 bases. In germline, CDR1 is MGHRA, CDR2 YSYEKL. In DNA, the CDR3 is TGCGCCAGCAGCCAAGGTACTTTGGGTTTTGAAGAGACCCAGTACTTC. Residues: CASSQGTLGFEETQYF.

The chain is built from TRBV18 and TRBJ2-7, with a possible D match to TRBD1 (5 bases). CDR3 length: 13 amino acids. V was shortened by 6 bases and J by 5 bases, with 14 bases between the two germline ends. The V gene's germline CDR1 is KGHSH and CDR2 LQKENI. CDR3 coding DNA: TGTGCCAGCTCGCCTCAGGGTTTTCACGAGCAGTACTTC. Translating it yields CASSPQGFHEQYF.

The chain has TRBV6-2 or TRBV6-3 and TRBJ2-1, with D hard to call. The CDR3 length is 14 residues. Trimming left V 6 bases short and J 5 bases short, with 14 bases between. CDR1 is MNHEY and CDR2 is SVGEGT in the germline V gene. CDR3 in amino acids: CASRRSGANNEQFF. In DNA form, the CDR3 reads TGTGCCAGCAGAAGATCAGGAGCCAACAATGAGCAGTTCTTC.

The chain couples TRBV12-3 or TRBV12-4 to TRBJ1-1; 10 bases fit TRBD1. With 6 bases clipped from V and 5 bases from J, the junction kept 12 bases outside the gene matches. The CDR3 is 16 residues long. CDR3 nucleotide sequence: TGTGCCAGCAGCCCCGGGACAGGGGTTAAGAAGACTGAAGCTTTCTTT. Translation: CASSPGTGVKKTEAFF.

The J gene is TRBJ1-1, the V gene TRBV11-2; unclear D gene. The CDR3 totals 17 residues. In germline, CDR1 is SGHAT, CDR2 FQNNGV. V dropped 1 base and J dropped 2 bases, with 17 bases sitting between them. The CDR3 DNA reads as TGTGCCAGCAGCTTAGGGACGGGCAGTGGAAGAAACACTGAAGCTTTCTTT. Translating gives CASSLGTGSGRNTEAFF.

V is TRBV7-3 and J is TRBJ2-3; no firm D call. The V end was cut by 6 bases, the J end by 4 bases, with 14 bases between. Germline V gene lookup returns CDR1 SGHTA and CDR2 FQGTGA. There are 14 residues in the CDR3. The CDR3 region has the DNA TGTGCCAGCAGTTCCGCAGAGCACTCAGATACGCAGTATTTT. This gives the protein CASSSAEHSDTQYF.

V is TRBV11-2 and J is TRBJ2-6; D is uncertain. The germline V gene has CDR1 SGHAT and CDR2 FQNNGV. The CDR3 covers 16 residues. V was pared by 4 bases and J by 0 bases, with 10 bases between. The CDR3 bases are TGTGCCAGCAGCTCCTACGCGGACTCTGGGGCCAACGTCCTGACTTTC. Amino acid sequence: CASSSYADSGANVLTF.

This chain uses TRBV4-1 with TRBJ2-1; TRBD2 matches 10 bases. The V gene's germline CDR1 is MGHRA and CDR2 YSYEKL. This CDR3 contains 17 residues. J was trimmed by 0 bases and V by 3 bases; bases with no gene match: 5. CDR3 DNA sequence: TGCGCCAGCAGCCATACAATAGCGGGAGGCTCCTACAATGAGCAGTTCTTC. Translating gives CASSHTIAGGSYNEQFF.

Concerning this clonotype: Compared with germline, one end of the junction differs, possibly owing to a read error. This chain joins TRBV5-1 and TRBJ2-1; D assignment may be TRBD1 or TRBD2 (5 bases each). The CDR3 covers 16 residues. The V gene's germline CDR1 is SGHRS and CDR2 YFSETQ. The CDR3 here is CASSALTGADYNERFF. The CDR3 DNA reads TGTGCCAGCAGCGCTCTAACAGGTGCTGACTACAATGAGCGGTTCTTC.